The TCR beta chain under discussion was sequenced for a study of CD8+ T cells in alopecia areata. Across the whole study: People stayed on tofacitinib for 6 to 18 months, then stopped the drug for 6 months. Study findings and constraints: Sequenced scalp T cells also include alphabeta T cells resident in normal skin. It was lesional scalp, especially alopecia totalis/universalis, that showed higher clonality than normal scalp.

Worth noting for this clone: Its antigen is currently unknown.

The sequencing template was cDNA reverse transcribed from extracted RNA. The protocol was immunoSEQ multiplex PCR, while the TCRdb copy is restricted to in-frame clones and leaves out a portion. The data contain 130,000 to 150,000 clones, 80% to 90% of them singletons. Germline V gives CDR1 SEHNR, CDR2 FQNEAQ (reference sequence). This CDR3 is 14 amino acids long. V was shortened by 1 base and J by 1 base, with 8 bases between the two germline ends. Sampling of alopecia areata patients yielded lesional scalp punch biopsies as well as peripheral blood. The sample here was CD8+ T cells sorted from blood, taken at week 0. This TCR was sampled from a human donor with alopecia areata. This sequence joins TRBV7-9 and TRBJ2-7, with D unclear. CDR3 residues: CASSLGTESYEQYF. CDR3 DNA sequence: TGTGCCAGCAGCTTAGGTACAGAATCCTACGAGCAGTACTTC.